The following is a T cell receptor beta chain sequence with its context. This record belongs to a study of T cells in tuberculosis. From germline, CDR1 is SNHLY and CDR2 FYNNEI. The CDR3 is made up of 13 amino acids. V was clipped by 6 bases and J by 3 bases, with 12 bases between them. The method was immunoSEQ multiplex PCR; TCRdb's version includes in-frame clones alone and lacks a portion of them. The top ten hold under 2.5% of the sample, which has 85,000 to 100,000 clones, roughly 90% seen once. Thawed, overnight-rested PBMC were stained with GMM-loaded CD1B tetramer, viability dye and anti-CD3, then sorted. The CD1B tetramers carried C32 glucose monomycolate purified from Rhodococcus equi. Tetramer-negative cells, approximately 100,000 per donor, were also sorted.

Material for sequencing was CD1b-GMM tetramer-negative cells sorted from PBMCs. The chain has TRBV2 and TRBJ2-7, with D possibly TRBD1 on 6 matching bases. The sequence was collected from an adult woman with latent tuberculosis. The CDR3 sequence: CASRITDSYEQYV. The DNA of the CDR3 is TGTGCCAGCAGGATTACGGACAGCTACGAGCAGTACGTC.